The subject of this entry is one TCR beta chain. These data belong to a study of blood T cells in healthy people across ages. Primed by a sample-barcoded 5' primer and a J-beta primer mix, a second PCR proceeded for about 6 to 12 cycles. One entry per CDR3 protein results from TCRdb running MiXCR on the 5' RACE reads. The sample has 800,000 or so distinct CDR3 sequences; 62% are singletons. Germline values: CDR1 MDHEN, CDR2 SYDVKM. The CDR3 has 15 residues. The V gene end was trimmed by 10 bases and the J gene end by 1 base; junction bases not matched to a gene: 12. Specimen: blood. The chain links TRBV28 to TRBJ1-2, with 7 bases fitting TRBD1. The TCR sequence derives from a man aged 25-45 years in good health. Here the CDR3 reads CATSRDSSINYGYTF. CDR3 DNA: TGTGCCACCTCCAGGGACAGTTCGATTAACTATGGCTACACCTTC.